This is a list of T cell receptor beta chains from one sample in a study of control samples from healthy donors and cancer patients. The table came from immunoSEQ multiplex PCR; TCRdb's copy has only in-frame clones and leaves some out. The data show about 58,000 clones, with over 75% seen just once and about 12% held by the top ten. Material for sequencing was PBMCs. The receptors here all came from a woman in her sixties with lung cancer. Both conserved end residues are part of each CDR3. A D gene is named only where the DNA matches it firmly. Not every row has a clone size; where given, it reads once, few, many or a size class.

abundance,v_gene,j_gene,d_gene,CDR3nt,CDR3aa
-,TRBV7-9,TRBJ2-6,TRBD1,TGTGCCAGCAGCACATACAGGGGGCGCGGGGCCAACGTCCTGACTTTC,CASSTYRGRGANVLTF
-,TRBV7-9,TRBJ2-3,TRBD2,TGTGCCAGCAGCTTAGTGGGACTAGGCCTAGATACGCAGTATTTT,CASSLVGLGLDTQYF
-,TRBV28,TRBJ1-5,-,TGTGCCAGCAGGCTCAGCGGGGCCTATTCTAATCAGCCCCAGCATTTT,CASRLSGAYSNQPQHF
-,TRBV12-3/TRBV12-4,TRBJ1-2,-,TGTGCCAGCAGGCCGAGACAAGCGGGCGGCTACACCTTC,CASRPRQAGGYTF
-,TRBV10-3,TRBJ1-2,-,TGTGCCATCAGTGAGGGACAGAGATCGAACTATGGCTACACCTTC,CAISEGQRSNYGYTF
-,TRBV19,TRBJ2-1,-,TGTGCCAGTAGTAGACTAGGAAGCTCCTACAATGAGCAGTTCTTC,CASSRLGSSYNEQFF
-,TRBV10-1,TRBJ2-2,TRBD2,TGCGCCAGCAGTGGAGGAGCGGGGTTCAACACCGGGGAGCTGTTTTTT,CASSGGAGFNTGELFF
-,TRBV9,TRBJ1-1,-,TGTGCCAGCAGCGTAGGGGAGAAGATTGGCCGATACACTGAAGCTTTCTTT,CASSVGEKIGRYTEAFF
-,TRBV5-8,TRBJ1-2,-,TGTGCCAGCAGCTGGACCGGGACGGCTGCTAACTATGGCTACACCTTC,CASSWTGTAANYGYTF
-,TRBV2,TRBJ1-1,-,TGTGCCAGCTCAGGTCAGTTTAACACTGAAGCTTTCTTT,CASSGQFNTEAFF
-,TRBV19,TRBJ2-2,-,TGTGCCAGTAGCTCCCAGGACGGGTACGATTACACCGGGGAGCTGTTTTTT,CASSSQDGYDYTGELFF
-,TRBV18,TRBJ2-5,-,TGTGCCAGCTCACCACCGACGCGAGGAGGCCGGCAGACCCAGTACTTC,CASSPPTRGGRQTQYF
once,TRBV27,TRBJ2-7,-,TGTGCCAGCAGAATAAGGCCAGGGTCGCCCTACGAGCAGTACTTC,CASRIRPGSPYEQYF
-,TRBV5-1,TRBJ2-3,-,TGCGCCAGCAGCTTGGTCACAGATACGCAGTATTTT,CASSLVTDTQYF
-,TRBV5-1,TRBJ1-6,-,TGCGCCAGCAGCTTAGGACGGAGCTCCTATAATTCACCCCTCCACTTT,CASSLGRSSYNSPLHF
-,TRBV18,TRBJ2-3,-,TGTGCCAGCTCACCATCTTTTGACACAGATACGCAGTATTTT,CASSPSFDTDTQYF
-,TRBV30,TRBJ1-3,-,TGTGCCTGGAATCCCCCGGGCGGCACCATATATTTT,CAWNPPGGTIYF
-,TRBV20-1,TRBJ1-1,-,TGCAGTGCTAAAGGGGGGACTGAAGCTTTCTTT,CSAKGGTEAFF
-,TRBV9,TRBJ2-1,-,TGTGCCAGCAGCGTAGAGGCTCTAGGGAATGAGCAGTTCTTC,CASSVEALGNEQFF
-,TRBV11-2,TRBJ2-7,-,TGTGCCAGCAGCTTAAATACCGGGGCCTACGAGCAGTACTTC,CASSLNTGAYEQYF
-,TRBV18,TRBJ1-4,TRBD1,TGTGCCAGCTCACCTCCTGGACAGGGAGGAGAAAAACTGTTTTTT,CASSPPGQGGEKLFF
-,TRBV15,TRBJ2-2,-,TGTGCCACCAGCAGAGAGGTGGCCGGGGAGCTGTTTTTT,CATSREVAGELFF
-,TRBV7-9,TRBJ2-6,-,TGTGCCAGCAGCTTACGGGTCTCTGGGGCCAACGTCCTGACTTTC,CASSLRVSGANVLTF
-,TRBV9,TRBJ2-7,TRBD2,TGTGCCAGCAGCCGGGACTACACCTACGAGCAGTACTTC,CASSRDYTYEQYF
-,TRBV20-1,TRBJ1-2,-,TGCAGTGCTAGTTCAAACTATGGCTACACCTTC,CSASSNYGYTF
-,TRBV27,TRBJ1-1,-,TGTGCCAGCAGCTTCCGAGACCCGGGGACTGAAGCTTTCTTT,CASSFRDPGTEAFF
-,TRBV19,TRBJ1-1,-,TGTGCCAGTAGCTCGGACAGGAACACTGAAGCTTTCTTT,CASSSDRNTEAFF
-,TRBV7-9,TRBJ1-2,TRBD1,TGTGCCAGCAGCCCCAGGGGGAGCGAGGGCTACACCTTC,CASSPRGSEGYTF
-,TRBV7-7,TRBJ2-6,-,TGTGCCAGCAGCATCGGGGGCAGGGTGGGAATCTCTGGGGCCAACGTCCTGACTTTC,CASSIGGRVGISGANVLTF
-,TRBV9,TRBJ2-1,-,TGTGCCAGCAGCGTAGGGCATAGCGTTAGCTCCTACAATGAGCAGTTCTTC,CASSVGHSVSSYNEQFF
-,TRBV6-6,TRBJ1-5,TRBD1,TGTGCCAGCAGTTGGGACAGACCCAATCAGCCCCAGCATTTT,CASSWDRPNQPQHF
-,TRBV27,TRBJ2-5,TRBD1,TGTGCCAGCAGTCCTTGGGACAGGGCAGAGACCCAGTACTTC,CASSPWDRAETQYF
-,TRBV28,TRBJ1-1,-,TGTGCCAGCAATTACAGGGTGAGACTCACTGAAGCTTTCTTT,CASNYRVRLTEAFF
once,TRBV4-1,TRBJ2-1,TRBD2,TGCGCCAGCAGCCAGGTTAGCGGGATCACCTACAATGAGCAGTTCTTC,CASSQVSGITYNEQFF
-,TRBV2,TRBJ2-7,-,TGTGCCAGCGGCGGGACAGCCTACGAGCAGTACTTC,CASGGTAYEQYF
-,TRBV5-1,TRBJ1-1,-,TGCGCCAGCAGCTTGGCCGGCAGGAACACTGAAGCTTTCTTT,CASSLAGRNTEAFF
-,TRBV9,TRBJ2-5,TRBD2,TGTGCCAGCAGCGTAGAAGGGCTAGCGGGATGGGAGACCCAGTACTTC,CASSVEGLAGWETQYF
-,TRBV3-1/TRBV3-2,TRBJ1-6,-,TGTGCCAGCAGCCAAGGGACCAATTCACCCCTCCACTTT,CASSQGTNSPLHF
-,TRBV11-2,TRBJ2-7,-,TGTGCCAGCAGCCGCGCGGAAGGCGCCTACGAGCAGTACTTC,CASSRAEGAYEQYF